The T cell receptor (beta chain) described here comes from a study of T cells after yellow fever vaccination. Overall study: Those fractions that held only low numbers of cells were prepared using the SMART-Seq v4 Ultra Low Input RNA kit. Study-wide results and caveats: A small share of clonotypes appeared in both CD4 and CD8 compartments. From the bulk population, abundant clonotypes could contaminate and appear within FACS-sorted repertoires.

UMIs and a universal primer site were added when TCR cDNA was made by 5'RACE template switching. TCRdb re-called the 5' RACE reads through MiXCR, storing one row per CDR3 protein. This repertoire shows about 85,000 distinct CDR3 sequences, about an eighth found once; its top ten account for just under 25%. Germline V gene sequence: CDR1 SGHVS, CDR2 FQNEAQ. With 1 base removed from V and 7 bases from J, the gap between germline ends came to 14 bases. This CDR3 is built from 15 residues. This sequence was found in a man between 18 and 35 years old who received the YFV17D yellow fever vaccine. The sequencing here drew on CD8+ T cells not binding an NS4B(214-222) dextramer, sorted from PBMCs, taken about 21 days after the first yellow fever vaccination. The chain links TRBV7-8 to TRBJ1-5; D possibly corresponds to TRBD1 (6 bases). The CDR3 DNA reads as TGTGCCAGCAGCTTAGTGCGGGGGCTAGGACAGCCCCAGCATTTT. Protein sequence: CASSLVRGLGQPQHF. The entire variable domain, with the rest obtained from reference TRBV7-8 and TRBJ1-5, is as follows: GAGVSQSPRYKVAKRGQDVALRCDPISGHVSLFWYQQALGQGPEFLTYFQNEAQLDKSGLPSDRFFAERPEGSVSTLKIQRTQQEDSAVYLCASSLVRGLGQPQHFGDGTRLSIL.